The present T cell receptor beta chain was sequenced within a study of shared clonotypes between healthy human individuals. Germline loops: CDR1 MNHEY, CDR2 SMNVEV (reference sequence). V shed 2 bases, J shed 0 bases, and the junction held 8 bases outside the gene matches. The length of the CDR3 is 18 residues. Several immunoSEQ 96-well plates shared each subset's DNA, each plate a replicate. Ten immunoSEQ deep assay plates held the unsorted PBMC DNA. Produced via immunoSEQ multiplex PCR; TCRdb's table is partial and in-frame only. This sample has about 470,000 clones, with 75% to 85% found just once.

Sequencing used PBMCs. The V gene is TRBV27, the J gene TRBJ2-3, with 10 bases lining up with TRBD2. This TCR came from a woman in her thirties or forties in good health. Some clones in this sample may be carry-over from other donors' samples. The CDR3 reads CASSLVTSGVSSTDTQYF. The CDR3 DNA reads as TGTGCCAGCAGTTTAGTAACTAGCGGGGTATCTAGCACAGATACGCAGTATTTT.